The 14 T cell receptor beta chains below all came from one sample that was sequenced in a study of beta chain features in type 1 diabetes (dated by TCRdb to the late 2010s). The library relied on the immunoSEQ multiplex PCR assay. The entire amount of isolated RNA was reverse transcribed using the High Capacity cDNA Reverse Transcription Kit, so the sequenced TCRB transcripts were expressed ones. Here the immuneACCESS table is served through TCRdb, limited to in-frame sequences with V and J called. Missing clones are a known gap in these copies; in checked studies unresolved V genes cover under half, and the rest lacks a known reason. This sample lists about 470,000 clones; about 32% were detected once. The top ten clones comprise roughly 0.06% of the sample. The material sequenced was naive CD4+ T cells from blood. The sample's cell subset or site label, decoded: true naive CD4+ T cells. These receptors were obtained from a man aged 18 to 29 in good health.

This clone was observed a few times. V is TRBV27 and J is TRBJ1-4; TRBD1 matches 10 bases. The CDR3 spans 14 residues. Germline CDR1 and CDR2: MNHEY and SMNVEV (reference sequence). V was pared by 5 bases and J by 8 bases, with 5 bases of the junction left unmatched. CDR3 sequence: CASSRTGGGEKLFF. In nucleotides, the CDR3 is TGTGCCAGCAGTAGGACAGGGGGAGGAGAAAAACTGTTTTTT. The full variable domain, rest sourced from reference TRBV27 and TRBJ1-4, is EAQVTQNPRYLITVTGKKLTVTCSQNMNHEYMSWYRQDPGLGLRQIYYSMNVEVTDKGDVPEGYKVSRKEKRNFPLILESPSPNQTSLYFCASSRTGGGEKLFFGSGTQLSVL.

This clone was observed a handful of times. The chain employs TRBV19 and TRBJ2-1, with D perhaps given as TRBD1 or TRBD2 (5 bases each). Germline V lookup: CDR1 LNHDA, CDR2 SQIVND (reference sequence). The CDR3 covers 14 residues. V lost 4 bases and J 0 bases, leaving 7 bases between the germline ends. The CDR3 region has the DNA TGTGCCAGTAGTAAGGGGAGCTCCTACAATGAGCAGTTCTTC. Its translation: CASSKGSSYNEQFF.

This chain uses TRBV7-2 with TRBJ2-3, with TRBD1 as a possible D gene (7 bases). There are 16 residues in the CDR3. CDR1 SGHTA and CDR2 FQGNSA come from the germline V gene. Trimming stripped 6 bases from V and 6 bases from J, with 22 bases between. The DNA for the CDR3 is TGTGCCAGCAGTCCATCGGGACAGCGGGTAGGGGATACGCAGTATTTT. It specifies CASSPSGQRVGDTQYF.

This clone has just a few counts. This sequence joins TRBV5-4 and TRBJ2-1; the match to TRBD2 covers 8 bases. The CDR3 loop spans 13 amino acids. CDR1 is SGHNT and CDR2 is YYREEE in the germline V gene (reference sequence). The J segment lost 3 bases and the V segment lost 5 bases, leaving 1 base of the junction unmatched. CDR3 sequence (DNA): TGTGCCAGCAGACTAGCGGTCTACAATGAGCAGTTCTTC. Its protein product is CASRLAVYNEQFF.

The chain joins TRBV30 to TRBJ2-1; 10 bases are shared with TRBD2. CDR3 length: 17 residues. J gave up 0 bases and V 4 bases, and 9 bases lay outside the gene matches. Germline CDR1 reads GTSNPN; CDR2 reads SVGIG (reference sequence). In DNA form, the CDR3 reads TGTGCCTGGAAAAGGGGTTGGACTAGCGGCTCCTACAATGAGCAGTTCTTC. As protein: CAWKRGWTSGSYNEQFF.

This chain links TRBV7-2 with TRBJ2-7; possibly TRBD2 for D (5 bases). The CDR3 has 15 residues. With 1 base removed from V and 1 base from J, the gap between germline ends came to 11 bases. Germline lookup yields CDR1 SGHTA and CDR2 FQGNSA. The CDR3 loop is CASSLGGLQSYEQYF. Here the CDR3 DNA reads TGTGCCAGCAGCTTAGGAGGGCTACAATCCTACGAGCAGTACTTC. The full variable domain, rest sourced from reference TRBV7-2 and TRBJ2-7, is GAGVSQSPSNKVTEKGKDVELRCDPISGHTALYWYRQSLGQGLEFLIYFQGNSAPDKSGLPSDRFSAERTGGSVSTLTIQRTQQEDSAVYLCASSLGGLQSYEQYFGPGTRLTVT.

This chain links TRBV14 with TRBJ2-3; D perhaps matches TRBD2 (6 bases). The CDR3 runs 14 residues. Germline V gene data show CDR1 as SGHDN and CDR2 as FVKESK. V was cut by 3 bases and J by 1 base, with 8 bases left in between. The DNA for the CDR3 is TGTGCCAGCAGCCAGAGACTAGGCACAGATACGCAGTATTTT. Translated: CASSQRLGTDTQYF. Looking up the rest from reference TRBV14 and TRBJ2-3 gives the full variable domain: EAGVTQFPSHSVIEKGQTVTLRCDPISGHDNLYWYRRVMGKEIKFLLHFVKESKQDESGMPNNRFLAERTGGTYSTLKVQPAELEDSGVYFCASSQRLGTDTQYFGPGTRLTVL.

In its sample, this clone was seen a few times. The rearrangement joins TRBV2 to TRBJ1-4, with D possibly matching TRBD1 (5 bases). The CDR3 is 15 amino acids. Trimming removed 2 bases at V and 8 bases at J, with 15 bases between. Germline V lookup: CDR1 SNHLY, CDR2 FYNNEI. Here the CDR3 reads CASSEMAGREEKLFF. CDR3 in DNA: TGTGCCAGCAGTGAAATGGCAGGGAGAGAAGAAAAACTGTTTTTT.

This clone was found a few times. The same CDR3 also results from other DNA sequences found in this sample. The chain is built from TRBV29-1 and TRBJ2-1; the match to TRBD2 covers 7 bases. Germline V gene lookup returns CDR1 SQVTM and CDR2 ANQGSEA. This CDR3 has 12 amino acids. V shed 6 bases, J shed 4 bases, and the junction held 3 bases outside the gene matches. For the CDR3, the DNA is TGCAGCGTCGGCGGGGGTTACAATGAGCAGTTCTTC. This codes for CSVGGGYNEQFF.

This clone came up a few times. The chain couples TRBV5-1 to TRBJ2-3; 10 bases are shared with TRBD2. Germline lookup yields CDR1 SGHRS and CDR2 YFSETQ. This CDR3 has 16 residues. V lost 0 bases and J lost 2; bases outside the gene matches: 3. The CDR3 nucleotides are TGCGCCAGCAGCTTGGGGACTAGCGGACTCACAGATACGCAGTATTTT. Its translation is CASSLGTSGLTDTQYF.

The chain recombines TRBV7-8 with TRBJ2-3; perhaps TRBD2 as D (6 bases). The CDR3 is 15 amino acids. Trimming shortened V by 7 bases and J by 4 bases, and 18 bases separated the two germline ends. From germline, CDR1 is SGHVS and CDR2 FQNEAQ. CDR3 sequence (DNA): TGTGCCAGCAACCTGCGGGGCGGGAAGCCAGATACGCAGTATTTT. Translating it yields CASNLRGGKPDTQYF.

J is TRBJ2-2 and V is TRBV29-1, with a tentative D call TRBD2 (5 bases). The germline gives CDR1 SQVTM, CDR2 ANQGSEA. The V and J ends lost 6 bases and 4 bases respectively, with 12 bases between them. This CDR3 contains 13 residues. The CDR3 region is CSVETGITGELFF. The CDR3 DNA is TGCAGCGTCGAAACGGGGATCACCGGGGAGCTGTTTTTT.

The genes are TRBV11-2 and TRBJ2-1, with 7 bases aligning to TRBD1. Germline assignment: CDR1 SGHAT and CDR2 FQNNGV. V was pared by 8 bases and J by 4 bases, with 11 bases of the junction left unmatched. The CDR3 covers 15 residues. The CDR3 DNA reads as TGTGCCAGCGCCCGATTGACAGGGCTGTACAATGAGCAGTTCTTC. It codes for CASARLTGLYNEQFF.

This clone was counted between two and nine times. The chain employs TRBV6-5 and TRBJ1-2; D is ambiguous. V lost 5 bases and J lost 7, with 8 bases in between. CDR3 length equals 11 residues. Looked up from germline, CDR1 is MNHEY and CDR2 is SVGAGI. The CDR3 is CASSDLGGYTF. The CDR3 bases are TGTGCCAGCAGTGACCTGGGTGGCTACACCTTC.